Listed here are 26 T cell receptor beta chains from one sample, sequenced in a study of blood T cell repertoires in COVID-19. The repertoire was sequenced with immunoSEQ multiplex PCR; TCRdb's copy has only in-frame clones and lacks some. The sample carries fewer than 90,000 clones, roughly 96% recorded once. The material sequenced was peripheral blood. Receptor source: a human donor with active COVID-19. The donor label of this sample is uncertain.

The J gene is TRBJ1-1, the V gene TRBV20-1, with no clear D. V was shortened by 3 bases and J by 3 bases, with 14 bases between the two germline ends. This CDR3 contains 14 residues. Germline V gene lookup returns CDR1 DFQATT and CDR2 SNEGSKA (reference sequence). CDR3 nucleotide sequence: TGCAGTGCTAGTGGAGGGCGTCCCGACACTGAAGCTTTCTTT. It codes for CSASGGRPDTEAFF.

The chain joins TRBV29-1 to TRBJ2-7; TRBD1 matches 11 bases. The J segment lost 3 bases and the V segment lost 4 bases, leaving 2 bases of the junction unmatched. The CDR3 covers 13 residues. Germline CDR1 and CDR2: SQVTM and ANQGSEA. The CDR3 loop reads CSVGTGGNYEQYF. CDR3 sequence (DNA): TGCAGCGTTGGGACAGGGGGCAACTACGAGCAGTACTTC.

The rearrangement links TRBV14 to TRBJ2-7; weak D call: TRBD1 (5 bases). V lost 4 bases, J lost 3 bases, and 28 bases lay in between. The CDR3 loop spans 19 amino acids. Looked up from germline, CDR1 is SGHDN and CDR2 is FVKESK. DNA of the CDR3: TGTGCCAGCAGCCCCCAACCCAGGGTCCAGGTGAAGTGGAACTACGAGCAGTACTTC. Translation: CASSPQPRVQVKWNYEQYF.

The gene calls are TRBV28 and TRBJ1-1; 7 bases are shared with TRBD1. J gave up 5 bases and V 6 bases, and 9 bases lay outside the gene matches. Per germline, CDR1 MDHEN and CDR2 SYDVKM. The CDR3 length is 14 residues. The CDR3 loop is CASSRQGSQTEAFF. CDR3 sequence (DNA): TGTGCCAGCAGCAGACAGGGAAGTCAAACTGAAGCTTTCTTT. Filled out from reference TRBV28 and TRBJ1-1, the complete variable domain reads DVKVTQSSRYLVKRTGEKVFLECVQDMDHENMFWYRQDPGLGLRLIYFSYDVKMKEKGDIPEGYSVSREKKERFSLILESASTNQTSMYLCASSRQGSQTEAFFGQGTRLTVV.

The chain combines TRBV28 with TRBJ2-7, with D tentatively TRBD1 (6 bases). The CDR3 extends over 14 amino acids. Germline CDR1 reads MDHEN; CDR2 reads SYDVKM. The V end lost 5 bases, the J end lost 7 bases, and 18 bases lay between the germline ends. Written as DNA, the CDR3 is TGTGCCAGCAGTCCCTCCTCACAGGGATGGGAGCAGTACTTC. Protein product: CASSPSSQGWEQYF.

The rearrangement uses TRBV2 and TRBJ1-1; D may be TRBD1 (5 bases). This CDR3 has 12 amino acids. V was shortened by 7 bases and J by 4 bases, with 10 bases between the two germline ends. Germline V lookup: CDR1 SNHLY, CDR2 FYNNEI. The CDR3 loop is CASNKGPTEAFF. CDR3 coding DNA: TGTGCCAGCAACAAGGGGCCCACTGAAGCTTTCTTT.

This chain connects TRBV5-4 to TRBJ2-5, with 9 bases identical to TRBD1. J gave up 2 bases and V 4 bases, and 6 bases lay outside the gene matches. The length of the CDR3 is 15 residues. Germline loops: CDR1 SGHNT, CDR2 YYREEE (reference sequence). CDR3: CASSPTTGGQETQYF. CDR3 coding DNA: TGTGCCAGCAGCCCTACGACAGGGGGGCAAGAGACCCAGTACTTC.

The V gene is TRBV3-1 (or the pseudogene TRBV3-2), the J gene TRBJ1-3; D not certain. V lost 3 bases and J lost 0, with 6 bases in between. This CDR3 comprises 14 residues. Germline CDR1 reads LGHDT; CDR2 reads YNNKEL (reference sequence). In DNA form, the CDR3 reads TGTGCCAGCAGCCATCGAGGCTCTGGAAACACCATATATTTT. This gives the protein CASSHRGSGNTIYF.

DNA for the CDR3: TGTGCCAGCAGTCATACTACAGGCAGAGGAGGCTACACCTTC. Encoded protein: CASSHTTGRGGYTF. This chain links TRBV11-3 with TRBJ1-2, with D maybe TRBD1 (5 bases). V was clipped by 6 bases and J by 8 bases, with 19 bases between them. The CDR3 has 14 residues. Per the germline V gene, CDR1 is SGHNT and CDR2 is YENEEA.

The chain links TRBV7-9 to TRBJ1-1; no clear D. The V gene lost 3 bases and the J gene lost 4 bases, with 15 bases spanning the gap. Germline V gene lookup returns CDR1 SEHNR and CDR2 FQNEAQ (reference sequence). The CDR3 length is 15 residues. The CDR3 reads CASSFAGSYSTEAFF. DNA for the CDR3: TGTGCCAGCAGCTTTGCGGGGTCCTATTCCACTGAAGCTTTCTTT.

The chain recombines TRBV15 with TRBJ2-7; D not certain. Germline V lookup: CDR1 LNHNV, CDR2 YYDKDF (reference sequence). The CDR3 covers 12 residues. Deletions cut 5 bases from V and 3 bases from J, with 8 bases between. This chain's CDR3 is CATSGLDYEQYF. CDR3 bases: TGTGCCACCAGCGGGCTCGACTACGAGCAGTACTTC.

The chain employs TRBV19 and TRBJ2-1, with 7 bases lining up with TRBD1. The ends lost 5 bases at V and 6 bases at J; junction bases unmatched: 7. CDR3 length: 14 residues. Germline-derived CDR1 and CDR2 are LNHDA and SQIVND (reference sequence). CDR3 DNA sequence: TGTGCCAGTAGTGCGACAGGGTGGGGCAATGAGCAGTTCTTC. Its protein is CASSATGWGNEQFF.

V gene TRBV3-1 (or the pseudogene TRBV3-2) combines with J gene TRBJ1-6, with D perhaps TRBD1 (5 bases). CDR3 length: 13 amino acids. V was clipped by 1 base and J by 8 bases, with 6 bases between them. Germline CDR1 LGHDT, CDR2 YNNKEL (reference sequence). CDR3 amino acids: CASSQGTHSPLHF. In DNA, the CDR3 is TGTGCCAGCAGCCAAGGGACACATTCACCCCTCCACTTT.

The V gene is TRBV7-9, the J gene TRBJ2-2, with D perhaps matching TRBD2 (5 bases). V dropped 1 base and J dropped 5 bases, with 17 bases sitting between them. The CDR3 is made up of 17 amino acids. Germline V CDR1 and CDR2: SEHNR, FQNEAQ (reference sequence). CDR3 nucleotide sequence: TGTGCCAGCAGCTTAGTTTCAGGTCCGCGGAGGACCGGGGAGCTGTTTTTT. Amino acids: CASSLVSGPRRTGELFF.

The rearrangement uses TRBV3-1 (or the pseudogene TRBV3-2) and TRBJ1-6; possible D gene TRBD1, 5 bases. This CDR3 contains 17 residues. Trimming shortened V by 2 bases and J by 6 bases, and 17 bases separated the two germline ends. CDR1 and CDR2 from the germline V gene are LGHDT and YNNKEL (reference sequence). The CDR3 nucleotides are TGTGCCAGCAGCCAACGGTGGGGGGGGACGGGTAATTCACCCCTCCACTTT. Translation gives CASSQRWGGTGNSPLHF.

V usage is TRBV7-2 and J usage is TRBJ1-5, with D possibly being TRBD1 (5 bases). Germline lookup yields CDR1 SGHTA and CDR2 FQGNSA. V lost 4 bases to trimming and J lost 1 base, with 17 bases between them. CDR3 size: 17 residues. CDR3 in DNA: TGTGCCAGCAGCTCGGGACTCCTGGGGAGGAGCAATCAGCCCCAGCATTTT. This encodes CASSSGLLGRSNQPQHF.

This clone was picked up one time. This sample includes further DNA sequences coding for the same CDR3. For the CDR3, the DNA is TGTGCCAGCAGCTTAGGTGGACAGGGGGCTGGGGCCAACGTCCTGACTTTC. Its translation is CASSLGGQGAGANVLTF. The V gene is TRBV7-2, the J gene TRBJ2-6; 10 bases map to TRBD1. The CDR3 is 17 residues long. V was clipped by 1 base and J by 2 bases; unmatched bases: 2. Germline-derived CDR1 and CDR2 are SGHTA and FQGNSA.

This chain connects TRBV19 to TRBJ1-1; 10 bases are a match to TRBD1. CDR3 length equals 19 residues. The ends lost 4 bases at V and 4 bases at J; junction bases unmatched: 18. CDR1 is LNHDA, CDR2 SQIVND, per germline (reference sequence). The DNA for the CDR3 is TGTGCCAGTAGTAAGAAACAGACAGGGGGCGTCCCAACCGTCACTGAAGCTTTCTTT. It specifies CASSKKQTGGVPTVTEAFF.

The rearrangement links TRBV28 to TRBJ1-3; D might be TRBD1 (6 bases). CDR1 and CDR2 from the germline V gene are MDHEN and SYDVKM. V was cut by 5 bases and J by 0 bases, with 17 bases left in between. The CDR3 contains 17 residues. CDR3: CASSVPRGSISGNTIYF. The CDR3 nucleotides read TGTGCCAGCAGTGTCCCCAGGGGATCCATCTCTGGAAACACCATATATTTT.

This sequence joins TRBV2 and TRBJ2-7; TRBD1 might be the D (6 bases). This CDR3 has 12 amino acids. In germline, CDR1 is SNHLY, CDR2 FYNNEI. Trimming took off 10 bases at V and 12 bases at J, with 22 bases between the two ends. The DNA of the CDR3 is TGTGCCACCGCAGCCGGGACAACCGCGGCGTACTTC. Encoded protein: CATAAGTTAAYF.

The genes are TRBV9 and TRBJ1-1, with D possibly being TRBD1 (6 bases). The germline gives CDR1 SGDLS, CDR2 YYNGEE. The CDR3 consists of 15 residues. The V and J ends lost 3 bases and 5 bases respectively, with 17 bases between them. The CDR3 nucleotides read TGTGCCAGCAGCGCCCGTGAGGGGGTTTTGACTGAAGCTTTCTTT. This gives the protein CASSAREGVLTEAFF.

This rearrangement joins TRBV10-3 to TRBJ2-5, with D possibly being TRBD2 (6 bases). CDR1 is ENHRY and CDR2 is SYGVKD in the germline V gene. CDR3 length: 14 amino acids. V lost 7 bases and J 1 base, leaving 13 bases between the germline ends. The CDR3: CAINPGLTQETQYF. The CDR3 DNA reads TGTGCCATCAATCCCGGACTAACCCAAGAGACCCAGTACTTC.

The chain employs TRBV28 and TRBJ2-7; 7 nucleotides align to TRBD2. Per the germline V gene, CDR1 is MDHEN and CDR2 is SYDVKM. CDR3 size: 16 residues. With 7 bases clipped from V and 3 bases from J, the junction kept 15 bases outside the gene matches. The CDR3 here is CASTPTGTSAFYEQYF. CDR3 in DNA: TGTGCCAGCACCCCAACGGGAACTAGCGCGTTCTACGAGCAGTACTTC.

The chain is built from TRBV11-3 and TRBJ2-5; D is perhaps TRBD2 (7 bases). CDR3 length: 16 residues. Trimming removed 3 bases at V and 1 base at J, with 15 bases between. The V gene's germline CDR1 is SGHNT and CDR2 YENEEA. The CDR3 nucleotides read TGTGCCAGCAGCTTCGGGGGAGGGGGGCCCCAAGAGACCCAGTACTTC. Its translation is CASSFGGGGPQETQYF.

The chain has TRBV19 and TRBJ2-5, with D possibly TRBD2 on 7 matching bases. V was clipped by 11 bases and J by 4 bases, with 20 bases between them. Germline lookup yields CDR1 LNHDA and CDR2 SQIVND (reference sequence). This CDR3 is built from 14 residues. The CDR3 loop reads CAVGQRGGTETQYF. The CDR3 DNA sequence: TGTGCCGTAGGACAGAGGGGGGGTACAGAGACCCAGTACTTC. The full variable domain, with the rest looked up from reference TRBV19 and TRBJ2-5, is DGGITQSPKYLFRKEGQNVTLSCEQNLNHDAMYWYRQDPGQGLRLIYYSQIVNDFQKGDIAEGYSVSREKKESFPLTVTSAQKNPTAFYLCAVGQRGGTETQYFGPGTRLLVL.

The gene calls are TRBV19 and TRBJ1-2, with 10 bases fitting TRBD1. With 6 bases clipped from V and 3 bases from J, the junction kept 1 base outside the gene matches. The CDR3 has 13 amino acids. The germline CDR1 and CDR2 sequences are LNHDA and SQIVND (reference sequence). In DNA, the CDR3 is TGTGCCAGTAGGGGGACAGGGGACTATGGCTACACCTTC. It encodes CASRGTGDYGYTF. The variable domain in full, with the rest retrieved from reference TRBV19 and TRBJ1-2, is DGGITQSPKYLFRKEGQNVTLSCEQNLNHDAMYWYRQDPGQGLRLIYYSQIVNDFQKGDIAEGYSVSREKKESFPLTVTSAQKNPTAFYLCASRGTGDYGYTFGSGTRLTVV.